These 3 T cell receptor beta chains were all obtained from the same sample, sequenced in a study of CD8+ T cells in alopecia areata. After isolation, RNA underwent reverse transcription to generate cDNA as the sequencing template. Repertoires were generated with immunoSEQ multiplex PCR, while TCRdb's copy carries only in-frame clones and drops some. Among 150,000 to 190,000 clones listed, around 50% were seen once. This specimen consisted of CD8+ T cells sorted from blood, obtained at week 0. Every receptor here comes from a human donor with alopecia areata.

The J gene is TRBJ2-4, the V gene TRBV27; D possibly matches TRBD1 or TRBD2 (6 bases each). The germline gives CDR1 MNHEY, CDR2 SMNVEV (reference sequence). CDR3 length equals 19 residues. The germline V and J ends were trimmed by 2 bases and 0 bases, with 20 bases remaining between them. The CDR3 here is CASSLNPGAEGIAKNIQYF. The CDR3 DNA sequence: TGTGCCAGCAGTTTAAATCCAGGGGCGGAGGGGATAGCCAAAAACATTCAGTACTTC.

In this sample, this clone turned up a few times. The chain has TRBV29-1 and TRBJ2-5, with 7 bases identical to TRBD2. The ends lost 6 bases at V and 2 bases at J; junction bases unmatched: 15. Germline V lookup: CDR1 SQVTM, CDR2 ANQGSEA. This CDR3 has 16 amino acids. DNA for the CDR3: TGCAGCGTAGCACATTGGGGGGGGACGGAGCAAGAGACCCAGTACTTC. This encodes CSVAHWGGTEQETQYF.

This sequence joins TRBV10-3 and TRBJ2-7; 8 positions agree with TRBD2. V lost 4 bases, J lost 5 bases, and 4 bases stayed unmatched. In germline, CDR1 is ENHRY, CDR2 SYGVKD. This CDR3 comprises 13 residues. The CDR3 nucleotides are TGTGCCATCAGTGGCCCCGGGGGGGACGAGCAGTACTTC. Amino acids: CAISGPGGDEQYF.